Listed here are 23 T cell receptor beta chains from one sample, sequenced in a study of T cells in Graves' hyperthyroidism and ophthalmopathy (dated by TCRdb to about 2019). Library creation used multiplex PCR. Sequencing took place on an Illumina HiSeq 2000. TCR beta CDR3 regions were amplified from RNA transcripts. The first round of RT-PCR for the TCR CDR3 was performed with the HTBI primer set and the Qiagen OneStep RT-PCR kit. TCRdb's own reprocessing of the public reads used fastp at Q25 and MiXCR and kept productive beta chains. Rows merge per CDR3 protein into single entries with the most common DNA and genes. The sample contains around 350,000 distinct CDR3 sequences, around a sixth of them found a single time. The top ten constitute around a quarter of the sample. Material for sequencing was blood. The source of these receptors is a woman younger than 35 with Graves' hyperthyroidism that later progressed to Graves' ophthalmopathy.

This clonotype came up many times. V usage is TRBV11-2 and J usage is TRBJ2-3; no clear D. The germline V gene has CDR1 SGHAT and CDR2 FQNNGV. The V gene lost 6 bases and the J gene lost 1 base, with 11 bases spanning the gap. The CDR3 covers 14 residues. The CDR3 region has the DNA TGTGCCAGCAGTTTTAGCATCGGCACAGATACGCAGTATTTT. It specifies CASSFSIGTDTQYF.

This clonotype appeared a few times. J is TRBJ2-1 and V is TRBV20-1; the match to TRBD2 covers 11 bases. The V gene end was trimmed by 4 bases and the J gene end by 5 bases; junction bases not matched to a gene: 4. Germline values: CDR1 DFQATT, CDR2 SNEGSKA (reference sequence). This CDR3 is 14 amino acids long. This CDR3 is CSATPGLADNEQFF. In DNA form, the CDR3 reads TGCAGTGCTACCCCGGGACTAGCGGACAATGAGCAGTTCTTC.

This clonotype was found many times. This chain connects TRBV29-1 to TRBJ1-1; 7 nucleotides line up with TRBD1. Germline V gives CDR1 SQVTM, CDR2 ANQGSEA. The CDR3 consists of 15 residues. The CDR3 coding sequence is TGCACCGAGGGGGCGAGGGAGGGATTGAACACTGAAGCTTTCTTT. The encoded protein is CTEGAREGLNTEAFF.

This clonotype was recorded a few times. The chain joins TRBV9 to TRBJ2-3, with D possibly being TRBD2 (6 bases). Looked up from germline, CDR1 is SGDLS and CDR2 is YYNGEE. V was cut by 7 bases and J by 4 bases, with 13 bases left in between. The CDR3 covers 13 residues. This CDR3 reads CASSGTFPDTQYF. The CDR3 nucleotides read TGTGCCAGCTCAGGGACTTTTCCAGATACGCAGTATTTT. The entire variable domain, with the rest obtained from reference TRBV9 and TRBJ2-3, is as follows: DSGVTQTPKHLITATGQRVTLRCSPRSGDLSVYWYQQSLDQGLQFLIQYYNGEERAKGNILERFSAQQFPDLHSELNLSSLELGDSALYFCASSGTFPDTQYFGPGTRLTVL.

The chain's CDR3 is CASSQNVLAANGEQFF. The CDR3 coding sequence is TGCGCCAGCAGCCAAAATGTCCTAGCGGCCAACGGTGAGCAGTTCTTC. The V and J genes are TRBV4-1 and TRBJ2-1, with TRBD2 matching 7 bases. The germline gives CDR1 MGHRA, CDR2 YSYEKL. The CDR3 contains 16 residues. With 2 bases clipped from V and 9 bases from J, the junction kept 13 bases outside the gene matches.

This clonotype was picked up many times. This chain joins TRBV5-1 and TRBJ1-1; D is unresolved. This CDR3 is 15 amino acids long. V was pared by 1 base and J by 0 bases, with 10 bases between. Per germline, CDR1 SGHRS and CDR2 YFSETQ. The CDR3 DNA reads TGCGCCAGCAGCTTGAGTACGCCTATGAACACTGAAGCTTTCTTT. It codes for CASSLSTPMNTEAFF.

V usage is TRBV5-1 and J usage is TRBJ2-3, with 7 bases fitting TRBD2. V lost 5 bases, J lost 0 bases, and 3 bases stayed unmatched. The CDR3 is 14 residues long. Per germline, CDR1 SGHRS and CDR2 YFSETQ. CDR3 amino acids: CASRGGNSTDTQYF. The CDR3 nucleotides read TGCGCCAGCAGGGGAGGGAATAGCACAGATACGCAGTATTTT.

This clonotype came up many times. The chain uses TRBV12-3 or TRBV12-4 and TRBJ2-2; 15 nucleotides align to TRBD2. Trimming at V came to 6 bases and at J to 6 bases, leaving 14 bases not matched to a gene. CDR3 length: 19 amino acids. CDR3 sequence reads: CASSPGTSGRSVGAGELFF. The CDR3 DNA is TGTGCCAGCAGCCCCGGGACTAGCGGGAGGAGTGTCGGCGCCGGGGAGCTGTTTTTT.

At least ten counts were recorded for this clonotype. The chain carries TRBV7-8 and TRBJ2-2; D not certain. Trimming cost V 10 bases and J 4 bases, with 19 bases left between them. The germline V gene has CDR1 SGHVS and CDR2 FQNEAQ. CDR3 length: 15 amino acids. CDR3 amino acids: CATIRGLVGTGELFF. CDR3 bases: TGTGCCACCATAAGAGGTCTAGTCGGCACCGGGGAGCTGTTTTTT.

The V gene is TRBV20-1, the J gene TRBJ2-1; 7 bases agree with TRBD1. Per germline, CDR1 DFQATT and CDR2 SNEGSKA (reference sequence). Losses at the gene ends were 6 bases for V and 10 bases for J; bases not matched to a gene: 3. The CDR3 is 10 amino acids. The CDR3 here is CSASTGEQFF. CDR3 DNA: TGCAGTGCCTCGACAGGGGAGCAGTTCTTC.

This clonotype was found many times. The V call is TRBV30, the J call TRBJ2-7; D is unclear. The CDR3 sequence is 14 residues long. V was clipped by 3 bases and J by 3 bases, with 15 bases between them. Germline lookup yields CDR1 GTSNPN and CDR2 SVGIG (reference sequence). The CDR3 region has the DNA TGTGCCTGGAGAATGGGGTCCGACCTCTACGAGCAGTACTTC. Translating it yields CAWRMGSDLYEQYF.

The gene calls are TRBV7-2 and TRBJ2-3; D is undetermined. The CDR3 spans 15 residues. Germline CDR1 and CDR2: SGHTA and FQGNSA. Trimming took 3 bases from V and 4 from J, leaving 14 bases between them. The CDR3 DNA reads TGTGCCAGCAGCTTGGCGTTGAGGACCTCAGATACGCAGTATTTT. It is translated as CASSLALRTSDTQYF.

This clonotype has at least ten counts. V and J are TRBV6-1 and TRBJ2-5, with 8 bases that match TRBD2. The CDR3 contains 15 residues. Germline V gene lookup returns CDR1 MNHNS and CDR2 SASEGT. The junction had 11 bases not matched to a gene; V was cut back by 6 bases and J by 5 bases. CDR3 sequence: CASSTRKAGVETQYF. In DNA form, the CDR3 reads TGTGCCAGCAGCACTCGGAAAGCGGGAGTGGAGACCCAGTACTTC.

The J gene is TRBJ2-7, the V gene TRBV28; TRBD2 aligns across 12 bases. Germline assignment: CDR1 MDHEN and CDR2 SYDVKM. The J segment lost 3 bases and the V segment lost 8 bases, leaving 2 bases of the junction unmatched. The CDR3 loop spans 13 amino acids. The CDR3 protein is CASGLAGLYEQYF. The CDR3 coding sequence is TGTGCCAGCGGACTAGCGGGACTCTACGAGCAGTACTTC.

This clonotype has a count of ten or more. This chain uses TRBV20-1 with TRBJ2-3, with D hard to call. The CDR3 consists of 14 residues. Trimming left V 0 bases short and J 2 bases short, with 9 bases between. Germline V gene data show CDR1 as DFQATT and CDR2 as SNEGSKA (reference sequence). The CDR3 DNA reads as TGCAGTGCTAGAGATCATCCAGCCACAGATACGCAGTATTTT. Protein product: CSARDHPATDTQYF.

The V gene is TRBV4-1, the J gene TRBJ2-7; D may be TRBD2 (9 bases). Trimming cost V 2 bases and J 7 bases, with 15 bases left between them. Looked up from germline, CDR1 is MGHRA and CDR2 is YSYEKL. CDR3 length equals 14 residues. The CDR3 is CASSQSSGTGEQYF. The CDR3 coding sequence is TGCGCCAGCAGCCAATCTAGCGGGACAGGTGAGCAGTACTTC.

This clonotype appeared many times. The chain combines TRBV11-2 with TRBJ2-2, with 7 bases lining up with TRBD2. The CDR3 has 16 residues. Germline V gene lookup returns CDR1 SGHAT and CDR2 FQNNGV. The V gene end was trimmed by 5 bases and the J gene end by 4 bases; junction bases not matched to a gene: 10. CDR3 residues: CASSPGGAGATGELFF. The DNA for the CDR3 is TGTGCCAGCAGCCCCGGCGGTGCGGGAGCCACCGGGGAGCTGTTTTTT.

This clonotype was seen only a few times. The chain uses TRBV28 and TRBJ1-1; D gene uncertain. The CDR3 contains 14 residues. CDR1 MDHEN and CDR2 SYDVKM come from the germline V gene. Trimming took off 2 bases at V and 4 bases at J, with 11 bases between the two ends. The CDR3 is CASSLPQYPTEAFF. Here the CDR3 DNA reads TGTGCCAGCAGTTTACCACAGTACCCCACTGAAGCTTTCTTT. The full variable domain, with the rest looked up from reference TRBV28 and TRBJ1-1, is DVKVTQSSRYLVKRTGEKVFLECVQDMDHENMFWYRQDPGLGLRLIYFSYDVKMKEKGDIPEGYSVSREKKERFSLILESASTNQTSMYLCASSLPQYPTEAFFGQGTRLTVV.

This rearrangement joins TRBV7-9 to TRBJ2-5; tentatively, D is TRBD2 (5 bases). Germline-derived CDR1 and CDR2 are SEHNR and FQNEAQ (reference sequence). V was shortened by 6 bases and J by 1 base, with 9 bases between the two germline ends. This CDR3 is built from 13 residues. As DNA, the CDR3 is TGTGCCAGCAGGCGGGTCGGCCAAGAGACCCAGTACTTC. Translation: CASRRVGQETQYF.

The genes are TRBV4-1 and TRBJ1-4; 7 positions agree with TRBD1. Germline V gene lookup returns CDR1 MGHRA and CDR2 YSYEKL. The CDR3 contains 17 residues. Trimming took 3 bases from V and 1 from J; bases not matched to a gene: 8. CDR3 loop: CASSQAPDRETNEKLFF. The CDR3 DNA sequence: TGCGCCAGCAGCCAGGCACCCGACAGGGAAACTAATGAAAAACTGTTTTTT.

This clonotype was found many times. The chain couples TRBV4-2 to TRBJ1-1; D call uncertain. The CDR3 runs to 16 residues. CDR1 LGHNA and CDR2 YNFKEQ come from the germline V gene. V was pared by 7 bases and J by 4 bases, with 22 bases between. In DNA form, the CDR3 reads TGTGCCAGCACTTCAGGTCTCGCGGACTCGGTCACTGAAGCTTTCTTT. Residues: CASTSGLADSVTEAFF.

As to this clonotype: This could be a read error, since a much larger clone is one nucleotide away. The chain couples TRBV6-1 to TRBJ2-5; D might be TRBD2 (5 bases). The germline V gene has CDR1 MNHNS and CDR2 SASEGT. The CDR3 covers 14 residues. CDR3 nucleotides: TGTGCCAGCAACCCCAGCGGAGGAGGAGAGACCCTGTACTTC. Translated, it gives CASNPSGGGETLYF.

As for this clonotype: A much larger clone is a single base away; this may be a read error. The CDR3 coding sequence is TGTGCCAGCAGTTACACGACCGGGACTAGCGAGTACAATGATCAGTTCTTC. Translating it yields CASSYTTGTSEYNDQFF. V and J are TRBV6-5 and TRBJ2-1; TRBD2 matches at 10 bases. The CDR3 sequence is 17 residues long. Germline-derived CDR1 and CDR2 are MNHEY and SVGAGI.